The rows below give T cell receptor beta chains drawn from one sample of a study of control samples from healthy donors and cancer patients. TCRdb's table, derived via immunoSEQ multiplex PCR, lists solely in-frame clones and lacks some. The sample holds 35,000 to 50,000 clones, about 87% seen once. What was sequenced was PBMCs. The receptors derive from a woman aged 55-69 years with lung cancer. Each CDR3 is given with its conserved first and last residue. A D gene is named only where the DNA matches it firmly. Part of the rows lack a size; the others show once, few, many or a class for expanded clones.

d_gene,abundance,v_gene,j_gene,CDR3nt,CDR3aa
NA,NA,TRBV2,TRBJ2-3,TGTGCCAGCAGTTACTACAGGGACACAGATACGCAGTATTTT,CASSYYRDTDTQYF
TRBD2,NA,TRBV11-3,TRBJ2-7,TGTGCCAGCAGCTCCCTTGGGAGGGGCGCCTACGAGCAGTACTTC,CASSSLGRGAYEQYF
NA,once,TRBV11-2,TRBJ2-7,TGTGCCAGCGCAGAGAGCTCCTACGAGCAGTACTTC,CASAESSYEQYF
TRBD1,once,TRBV2,TRBJ1-1,TGTGCCAGCAAGCCCCCGAGGGACAGGAACACTGAAGCTTTCTTT,CASKPPRDRNTEAFF
NA,NA,TRBV5-4,TRBJ2-1,TGTGCCAGCAGCTTGGACTGGGGGGATGAGGAGCAGTTCTTC,CASSLDWGDEEQFF
TRBD1,NA,TRBV2,TRBJ2-2,TGTGCCAGCAGTGAGTCCAGGGGGCGAGGGGAGCTGTTTTTT,CASSESRGRGELFF
TRBD1,NA,TRBV18,TRBJ2-7,TGTGCCAGCTCGTATACCGGGACAGGTGGCGAGCAGTACTTC,CASSYTGTGGEQYF
NA,NA,TRBV5-1,TRBJ1-1,TGCGCCAGCAGCTGGGGCGAAGGAAGGGGGTATGAAGCTTTCTTT,CASSWGEGRGYEAFF
TRBD1,NA,TRBV4-1,TRBJ1-4,TGCGCCAGCAGCCACCCCGCCTCTTCAGGGGGTAGGGAAAAACTGTTTTTT,CASSHPASSGGREKLFF
TRBD1,NA,TRBV5-6,TRBJ1-1,TGTGCCAGCAGCAATTGGGACAGGGACACTGAAGCTTTCTTT,CASSNWDRDTEAFF
TRBD2,NA,TRBV29-1,TRBJ2-7,TGCAGCGTGAGGGCTGGACTAGCGGGAGTCTCCTACGAGCAGTACTTC,CSVRAGLAGVSYEQYF
TRBD1,NA,TRBV12-5,TRBJ2-3,TGTGCTAGTGGTTTGGCTTGGGACAGGAGCACAGATACGCAGTATTTT,CASGLAWDRSTDTQYF
NA,NA,TRBV6-1,TRBJ1-3,TGTGCCAGCAGTGAGGATTTAGGAAACACCATATATTTT,CASSEDLGNTIYF
TRBD2,NA,TRBV5-4,TRBJ2-2,TGTGCCAGCAGCCCGACGACGGGACTAGCGGGAGGCGACACCGGGGAGCTGTTTTTT,CASSPTTGLAGGDTGELFF
TRBD2,once,TRBV5-1,TRBJ2-1,TGCGCCAGCAGCTTGGCCCCGGGACTAGCGAGCAATGAGCAGTTCTTC,CASSLAPGLASNEQFF
NA,once,TRBV6-2/TRBV6-3,TRBJ2-7,TGTGCCAGCAGTTATTTCGAGGGGGTTTACGAGCAGTACTTC,CASSYFEGVYEQYF
NA,NA,TRBV2,TRBJ1-1,TGTGCCAGATCCGGGACAACGAACACTGAAGCTTTCTTT,CARSGTTNTEAFF
TRBD2,NA,TRBV6-4,TRBJ2-1,TGTGCCAGCAGTGACACAGCGGGAGGCGGAAATGAGCAGTTCTTC,CASSDTAGGGNEQFF
NA,NA,TRBV9,TRBJ1-5,TGTGGAGAGAGGCGTAGACAGCCCCAGCATTTT,CGERRRQPQHF
NA,NA,TRBV5-1,TRBJ2-3,TGCGCCAGCAGCTTTTCAGGAGGGACAGATACGCAGTATTTT,CASSFSGGTDTQYF
TRBD1,NA,TRBV5-1,TRBJ1-2,TGCGCCAGCAGCCCGCTTCAGGGACAGGACTTTAACTATGGCTACACCTTC,CASSPLQGQDFNYGYTF
NA,NA,TRBV6-4,TRBJ1-1,TGTGCCAGCAGTGACTCGAGTGAAGGCACTGAAGCTTTCTTT,CASSDSSEGTEAFF
TRBD2,once,TRBV5-1,TRBJ2-7,TGCGCCAGCAGCCAAACCCTAGCGGTAAACTACGAGCAGTACTTC,CASSQTLAVNYEQYF
NA,NA,TRBV7-7,TRBJ2-1,TGTGCCAGCAGCCCCGGGCCCGACAATGAGCAGTTCTTC,CASSPGPDNEQFF
TRBD1,NA,TRBV27,TRBJ2-2,TGTGCCAGCAGGGCCCGGGACAGGGGGAAGATCGGGGAGCTGTTTTTT,CASRARDRGKIGELFF
TRBD1,NA,TRBV15,TRBJ2-3,TGTGCCACCGGCCGGGACAGGGGCACAGATACGCAGTATTTT,CATGRDRGTDTQYF